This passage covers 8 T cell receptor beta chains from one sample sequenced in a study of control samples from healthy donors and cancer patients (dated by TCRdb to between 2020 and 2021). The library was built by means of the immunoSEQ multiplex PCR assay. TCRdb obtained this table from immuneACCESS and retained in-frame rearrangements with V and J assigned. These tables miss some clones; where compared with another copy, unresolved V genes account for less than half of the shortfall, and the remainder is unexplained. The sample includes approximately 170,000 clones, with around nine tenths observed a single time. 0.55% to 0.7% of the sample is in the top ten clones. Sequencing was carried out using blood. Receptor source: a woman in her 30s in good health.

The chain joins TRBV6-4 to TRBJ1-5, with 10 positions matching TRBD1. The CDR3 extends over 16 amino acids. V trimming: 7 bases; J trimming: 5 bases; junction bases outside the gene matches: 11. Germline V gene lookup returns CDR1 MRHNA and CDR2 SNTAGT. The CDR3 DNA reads TGTGCCAGCATCGCCCGGAGACAGGGGGCCCATCAGCCCCAGCATTTT. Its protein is CASIARRQGAHQPQHF.

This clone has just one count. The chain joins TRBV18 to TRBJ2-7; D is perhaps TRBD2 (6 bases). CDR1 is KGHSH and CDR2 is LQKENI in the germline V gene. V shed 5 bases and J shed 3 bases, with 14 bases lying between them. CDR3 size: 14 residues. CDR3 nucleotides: TGTGCCAGCTCAACCCGGGGGTTCGGCTACGAGCAGTACTTC. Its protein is CASSTRGFGYEQYF.

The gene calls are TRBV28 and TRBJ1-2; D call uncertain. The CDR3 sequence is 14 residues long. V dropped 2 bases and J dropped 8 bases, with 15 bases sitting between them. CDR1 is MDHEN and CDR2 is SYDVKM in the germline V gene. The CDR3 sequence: CASSLAATLNGYTF. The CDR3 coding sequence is TGTGCCAGCAGTTTAGCCGCCACTCTAAACGGCTACACCTTC.

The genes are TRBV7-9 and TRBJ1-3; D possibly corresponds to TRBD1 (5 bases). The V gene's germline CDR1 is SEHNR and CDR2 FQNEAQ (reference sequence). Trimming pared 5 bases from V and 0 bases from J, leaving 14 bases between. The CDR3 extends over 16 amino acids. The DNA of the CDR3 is TGTGCCAGCAGCCAGTCGGGACTGGGCTCTGGAAACACCATATATTTT. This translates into CASSQSGLGSGNTIYF.

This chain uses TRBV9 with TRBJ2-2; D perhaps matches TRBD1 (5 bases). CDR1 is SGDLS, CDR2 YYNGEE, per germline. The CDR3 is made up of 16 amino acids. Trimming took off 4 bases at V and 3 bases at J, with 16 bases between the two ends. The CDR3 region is CASSIPDTIHTGELFF. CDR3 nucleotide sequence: TGTGCCAGCAGCATCCCGGACACCATACACACCGGGGAGCTGTTTTTT.

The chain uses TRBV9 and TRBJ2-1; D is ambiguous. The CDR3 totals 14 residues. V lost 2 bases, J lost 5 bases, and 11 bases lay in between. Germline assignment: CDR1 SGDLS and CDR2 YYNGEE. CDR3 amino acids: CASSVSRLDNEQFF. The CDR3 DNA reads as TGTGCCAGCAGCGTTTCAAGACTGGACAATGAGCAGTTCTTC.

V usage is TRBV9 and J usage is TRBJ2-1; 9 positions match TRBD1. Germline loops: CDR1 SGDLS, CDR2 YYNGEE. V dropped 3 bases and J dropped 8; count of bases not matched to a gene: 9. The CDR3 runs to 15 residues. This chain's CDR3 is CASSAPGTGLYEQFF. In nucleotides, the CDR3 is TGTGCCAGCAGCGCCCCCGGGACAGGGTTGTATGAGCAGTTCTTC.

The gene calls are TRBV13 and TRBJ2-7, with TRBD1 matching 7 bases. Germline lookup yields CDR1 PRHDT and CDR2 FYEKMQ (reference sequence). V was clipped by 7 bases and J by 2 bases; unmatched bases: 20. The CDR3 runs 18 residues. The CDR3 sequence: CASIPPSSEDRLPYEQYF. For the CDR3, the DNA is TGTGCCAGCATCCCCCCCTCGAGCGAGGACAGGTTACCCTACGAGCAGTACTTC.